This T cell receptor beta chain is drawn from a study of naive and memory T cell subsets. A few counts support this clonotype. Its antigen is unknown. Cells stained for CD3, CD4, CD8, CD45RA and CD27 were sorted into four subsets. An equimolar mix of two oligonucleotides served as the beta constant-region primer for TRBC1 and TRBC2. Ligated cDNA was amplified by four rounds of PCR with nested alpha and beta constant-region primers and SP2. Each CDR3 protein is one row after TCRdb ran MiXCR on the UMI-ligation and nested PCR reads. Of roughly 150,000 distinct CDR3 sequences listed, 20% to 25% are singletons. Whole-study results and caveats: Possibly reflecting memory cells re-expressing CD45RA, a few larger clonotypes occurred in naive repertoires, especially CD8. In CD4 and CD8 cells, diversity dropped from naive through EMRA. Clonotypes here are unpaired alpha or beta chain sequences.

There are 13 residues in the CDR3. V lost 1 base and J lost 1, with 5 bases in between. The germline gives CDR1 SGDLS, CDR2 YYNGEE. Sample: naive CD4+ T cells from blood. This receptor was obtained from a human donor in good health. The chain links TRBV9 to TRBJ1-1; D is unresolved. The CDR3 sequence: CASSVLTNTEAFF. The CDR3 region has the DNA TGTGCCAGCAGCGTATTGACGAACACTGAAGCTTTCTTT.